This TCR beta chain is drawn from a study of CD8 T cells in ankylosing spondylitis. For TCR beta, libraries came from quantitative 5'-RACE with molecular barcodes. TCRdb itself ran the 5' RACE reads through MiXCR, one entry per CDR3 protein. The sample lists some 270,000 distinct CDR3 sequences, more than 25% seen once, with roughly 4% in the top ten. Germline values: CDR1 LNHDA, CDR2 SQIVND (reference sequence). The V and J ends lost 3 bases and 4 bases respectively, with 13 bases between them. The CDR3 covers 16 residues. The receptor was isolated from a male donor with ankylosing spondylitis or in good health (not recorded which). This chain uses TRBV19 with TRBJ1-6; no firm D call. The sample consisted of blood, either unsorted or a sorted T cell fraction (not recorded which). Here the CDR3 DNA reads TGTGCCAGTAGTATCCAATTGAGAAGTTATAATTCACCCCTCCACTTT. This sequence encodes CASSIQLRSYNSPLHF.